This note documents a single T cell receptor (beta chain) sequence. The antigen remains unidentified. Germline V gene lookup returns CDR1 SGHVS and CDR2 FQNEAQ. This CDR3 contains 17 residues. The V segment lost 4 bases and the J segment 4 bases; nucleotides outside the gene matches: 12. Sample treatment: around 19 received Ad26.COV2.S at low or high dose, single or two shots; five or six received placebo; per-sample allocation not given. The study sampled participants on day 63 after the first vaccine or placebo injection. In Boston, the donor was an adult between 18-55 years of age. Sequenced by immunoSEQ multiplex PCR; TCRdb stores in-frame clones only, minus some. Among 290,000 or so clones listed, roughly 86% were seen once. The data stem from a study of Ad26.COV2.S vaccination and SARS-CoV-2 variants. Regarding the study as a whole: People who got the vaccine had more spike-specific TCR breadth than people who got placebo.

The source was peripheral blood, collected in a trial of Ad26.COV2.S vaccine versus placebo. This chain joins TRBV7-8 and TRBJ1-5, with TRBD1 matching 8 bases. This TCR was recovered from a person aged 18 to 59 who received the Ad26.COV2.S COVID-19 vaccine or a placebo. CDR3 bases: TGTGCCAGCAGCTCAGGCGGACAGGGTTTTATGAATCAGCCCCAGCATTTT. Translated: CASSSGGQGFMNQPQHF.